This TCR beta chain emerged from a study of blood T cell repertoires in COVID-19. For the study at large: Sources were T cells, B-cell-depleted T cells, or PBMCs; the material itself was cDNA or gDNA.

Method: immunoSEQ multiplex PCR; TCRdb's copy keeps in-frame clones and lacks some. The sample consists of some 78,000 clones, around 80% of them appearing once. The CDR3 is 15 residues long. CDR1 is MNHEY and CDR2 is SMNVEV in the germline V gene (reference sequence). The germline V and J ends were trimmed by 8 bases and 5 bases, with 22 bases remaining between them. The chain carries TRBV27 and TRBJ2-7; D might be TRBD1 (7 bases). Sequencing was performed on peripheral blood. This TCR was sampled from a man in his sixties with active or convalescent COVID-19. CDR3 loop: CASGYWRGQRDEQYF. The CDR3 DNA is TGTGCCAGCGGCTACTGGAGGGGGCAGAGGGACGAGCAGTACTTC.